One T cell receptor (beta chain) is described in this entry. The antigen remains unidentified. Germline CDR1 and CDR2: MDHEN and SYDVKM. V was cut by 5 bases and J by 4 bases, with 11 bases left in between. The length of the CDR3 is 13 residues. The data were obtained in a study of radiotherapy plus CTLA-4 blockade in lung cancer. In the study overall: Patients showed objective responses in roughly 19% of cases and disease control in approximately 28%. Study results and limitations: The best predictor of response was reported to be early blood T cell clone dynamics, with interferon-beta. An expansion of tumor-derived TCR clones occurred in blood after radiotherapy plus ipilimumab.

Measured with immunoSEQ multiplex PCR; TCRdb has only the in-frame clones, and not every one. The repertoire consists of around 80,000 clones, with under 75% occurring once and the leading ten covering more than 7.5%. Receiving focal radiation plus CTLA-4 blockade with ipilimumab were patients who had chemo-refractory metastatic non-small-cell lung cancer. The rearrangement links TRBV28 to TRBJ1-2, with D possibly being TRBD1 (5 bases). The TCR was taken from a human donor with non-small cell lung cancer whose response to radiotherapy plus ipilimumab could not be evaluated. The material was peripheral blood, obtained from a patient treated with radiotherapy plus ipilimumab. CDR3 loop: CASSANRFYGYTF. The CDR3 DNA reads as TGTGCCAGCAGTGCCAACAGGTTCTATGGCTACACCTTC.